These 14 T cell receptor beta chains originate from one sample sequenced in a study of T-cell reconstitution after alpha-beta-depleted transplantation in children. Researchers prepared the TCRbeta library using unique molecular identifiers, the study reports. TCRdb analysed the PCR reads with MiXCR anew, one entry per CDR3 protein. The sample carries 65,000 to 75,000 distinct CDR3 sequences, around 4.7% recorded once. The sample consisted of PBMCs, mostly from graft donor cells, taken 180 days after TCRalphabeta/CD19-depleted stem cell transplant. These receptors came from a boy younger than two who had a stem cell transplant for acute myeloid leukemia, so the T cells may come from the graft donor.

This clonotype has a count of ten or more. V gene TRBV6-5 combines with J gene TRBJ1-4; tentative D call: TRBD1 (5 bases). Between the trimmed V and J ends, which lost 2 bases and 5 bases, there was a span of 18 bases. The CDR3 spans 17 residues. Germline assignment: CDR1 MNHEY and CDR2 SVGAGI. The chain's CDR3 is CASSYLGRGVENEKLFF. CDR3 sequence (DNA): TGTGCCAGCAGTTACCTGGGACGGGGTGTGGAAAATGAAAAACTGTTTTTT.

This clonotype was found many times. This chain joins TRBV3-1 and TRBJ2-5, with D possibly matching TRBD1 (6 bases). Per the germline V gene, CDR1 is LGHDT and CDR2 is YNNKEL (reference sequence). V was clipped by 0 bases and J by 4 bases, with 24 bases between them. This CDR3 contains 19 residues. The CDR3: CASSQEGRGTGMERETQYF. CDR3 coding DNA: TGTGCCAGCAGCCAAGAGGGGAGAGGTACAGGGATGGAACGAGAGACCCAGTACTTC.

This clonotype has at least ten counts. This chain connects TRBV5-1 to TRBJ1-1; no definite D call. The length of the CDR3 is 12 residues. Germline V gene sequence: CDR1 SGHRS, CDR2 YFSETQ. The V gene lost 5 bases and the J gene lost 4 bases, with 9 bases spanning the gap. CDR3 sequence: CASRERATEAFF. CDR3 DNA sequence: TGCGCCAGCAGGGAAAGGGCCACTGAAGCTTTCTTT.

There are many counts of this clonotype. This chain links TRBV3-1 with TRBJ1-2; D not certain. The CDR3 contains 16 residues. Germline V gives CDR1 LGHDT, CDR2 YNNKEL (reference sequence). V shed 4 bases and J shed 2 bases, with 17 bases lying between them. The CDR3: CASSLSRLRPNYGYTF. CDR3 nucleotide sequence: TGTGCCAGCAGCCTAAGTAGGCTAAGGCCGAACTATGGCTACACCTTC.

There are many counts of this clonotype. This sequence joins TRBV20-1 and TRBJ2-1; 12 bases align to TRBD2. Germline V gene data show CDR1 as DFQATT and CDR2 as SNEGSKA (reference sequence). There are 15 residues in the CDR3. Trimming took 5 bases from V and 3 from J; bases not matched to a gene: 5. CDR3 loop: CSAPKTSGGYNEQFF. The CDR3 coding sequence is TGCAGTGCTCCCAAGACTAGCGGGGGCTACAATGAGCAGTTCTTC.

At least ten counts were recorded for this clonotype. The J gene is TRBJ2-2, the V gene TRBV7-9; TRBD1 might be the D (7 bases). The germline CDR1 and CDR2 sequences are SEHNR and FQNEAQ (reference sequence). V was pared by 5 bases and J by 2 bases, with 18 bases between. The CDR3 consists of 17 residues. The DNA for the CDR3 is TGTGCCAGCAGCGCGTGGAGGGGGCTTGATAACACCGGGGAGCTGTTTTTT. This encodes CASSAWRGLDNTGELFF.

This clonotype was observed many times. The chain couples TRBV20-1 to TRBJ2-7, with no clear D. CDR1 is DFQATT, CDR2 SNEGSKA, per germline (reference sequence). Trimming took off 6 bases at V and 0 bases at J, with 12 bases between the two ends. The CDR3 is made up of 13 amino acids. In DNA form, the CDR3 reads TGCAGTGCCCCCGCCCCAGGCTCCTACGAGCAGTACTTC. This translates into CSAPAPGSYEQYF.

This clonotype was detected ten times or more. The V and J genes are TRBV9 and TRBJ2-1, with 8 nucleotides matching TRBD2. The length of the CDR3 is 16 residues. The germline CDR1 and CDR2 sequences are SGDLS and YYNGEE. V trimming: 3 bases; J trimming: 9 bases; junction bases outside the gene matches: 14. CDR3 residues: CASSAGPGLVGSEQFF. The CDR3 DNA follows: TGTGCCAGCAGCGCGGGGCCGGGACTAGTCGGGAGTGAGCAGTTCTTC.

For this clonotype: A much larger clone is a single base away; this may be a read error. The V call is TRBV4-1, the J call TRBJ2-6; D is perhaps TRBD1 (5 bases). The CDR3 extends over 17 amino acids. CDR1 is MGHRA and CDR2 is YSYEKL in the germline V gene. CDR3 sequence: CASSQERGFSGANALTF. CDR3 nucleotides: TGCGCCAGCAGCCAAGAACGAGGTTTCTCTGGGGCCAACGCCCTGACTTTC.

This clonotype has ten or more counts. The V call is TRBV9, the J call TRBJ2-7, with 8 bases fitting TRBD1. Germline trimming cut 0 bases from V and 6 bases from J; bases unmatched to any gene: 8. CDR1 and CDR2 (germline): SGDLS, YYNGEE. The CDR3 is 15 amino acids. For the CDR3, the DNA is TGTGCCAGCAGCGTAGGGACAGGGAATAAGGGCGAGCAGTACTTC. Protein sequence: CASSVGTGNKGEQYF.

This clonotype was picked up many times. V is TRBV7-7 and J is TRBJ2-2; 7 bases map to TRBD1. The ends lost 4 bases at V and 4 bases at J; junction bases unmatched: 6. The CDR3 contains 15 residues. The V gene's germline CDR1 is SSHAT and CDR2 FNYEAQ (reference sequence). CDR3 sequence: CASSSTGPGTGELFF. CDR3 DNA: TGTGCCAGCAGCTCGACAGGGCCGGGCACCGGGGAGCTGTTTTTT. Using reference TRBV7-7 and TRBJ2-2 for the parts outside the CDR3, the full variable domain is GAGVSQSPRYKVTKRGQDVTLRCDPISSHATLYWYQQALGQGPEFLTYFNYEAQPDKSGLPSDRFSAERPEGSISTLTIQRTEQRDSAMYRCASSSTGPGTGELFFGEGSRLTVL.

This clonotype appeared a few times. The chain combines TRBV10-1 with TRBJ1-4; D is unclear. Germline CDR1 is WNHNN and CDR2 is SYGVQD (reference sequence). This CDR3 comprises 17 residues. The V gene lost 3 bases and the J gene lost 1 base, with 15 bases spanning the gap. CDR3 bases: TGCGCCAGCAGTGATCAGAGGACTCCCCGAACTAATGAAAAACTGTTTTTT. It encodes CASSDQRTPRTNEKLFF.

This clonotype was picked up many times. V gene TRBV12-3 or TRBV12-4 combines with J gene TRBJ1-4, with D perhaps TRBD1 (6 bases). V was shortened by 5 bases and J by 8 bases, with 15 bases between the two germline ends. The CDR3 is 14 residues long. Written as DNA, the CDR3 is TGTGCCAGCAGTCCCCGCAGGGGATCAGAAAAACTGTTTTTT. As protein: CASSPRRGSEKLFF.

This clonotype was detected ten times or more. The V call is TRBV15, the J call TRBJ2-7, with 8 positions matching TRBD2. The CDR3 totals 15 residues. Trimming at V came to 0 bases and at J to 6 bases, leaving 7 bases not matched to a gene. Germline lookup yields CDR1 LNHNV and CDR2 YYDKDF (reference sequence). This CDR3 is CATSRDLGLAGEQYV. The DNA of the CDR3 is TGTGCCACCAGCAGAGATTTAGGGCTAGCGGGCGAGCAGTACGTC.